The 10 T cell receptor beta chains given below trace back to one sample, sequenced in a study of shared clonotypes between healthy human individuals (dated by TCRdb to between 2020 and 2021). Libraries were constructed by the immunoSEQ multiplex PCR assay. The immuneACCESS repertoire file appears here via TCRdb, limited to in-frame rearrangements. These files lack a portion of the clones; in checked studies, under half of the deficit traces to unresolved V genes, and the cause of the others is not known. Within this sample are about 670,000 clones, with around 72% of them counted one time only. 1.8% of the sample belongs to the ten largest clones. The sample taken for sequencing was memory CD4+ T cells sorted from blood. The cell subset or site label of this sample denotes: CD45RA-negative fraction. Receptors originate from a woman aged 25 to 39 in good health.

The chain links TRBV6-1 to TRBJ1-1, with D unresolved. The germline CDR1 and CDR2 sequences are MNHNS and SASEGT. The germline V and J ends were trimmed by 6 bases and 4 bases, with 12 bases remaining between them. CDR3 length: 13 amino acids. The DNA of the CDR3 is TGTGCCAGCAGCGCGCTTCGGGGCACTGAAGCTTTCTTT. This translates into CASSALRGTEAFF.

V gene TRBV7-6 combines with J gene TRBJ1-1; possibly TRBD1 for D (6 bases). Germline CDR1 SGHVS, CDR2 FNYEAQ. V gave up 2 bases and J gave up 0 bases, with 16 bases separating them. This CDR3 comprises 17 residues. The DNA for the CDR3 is TGTGCCAGCAGCTTATCGTCCCAGGGGCGTTTGAACACTGAAGCTTTCTTT. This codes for CASSLSSQGRLNTEAFF.

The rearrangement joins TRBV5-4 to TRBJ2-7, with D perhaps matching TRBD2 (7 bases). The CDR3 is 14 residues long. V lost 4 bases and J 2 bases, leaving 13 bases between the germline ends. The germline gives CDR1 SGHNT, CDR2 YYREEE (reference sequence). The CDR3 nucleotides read TGTGCCAGCAGCACGGGGGGCCTAACCTACGAGCAGTACTTC. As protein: CASSTGGLTYEQYF.

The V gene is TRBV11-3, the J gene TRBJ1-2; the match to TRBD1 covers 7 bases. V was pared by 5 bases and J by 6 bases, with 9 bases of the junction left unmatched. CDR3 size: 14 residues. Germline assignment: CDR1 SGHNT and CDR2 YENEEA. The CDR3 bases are TGTGCCAGCAGCCCAGGCGACAGGGTTGATGGCTACACCTTC. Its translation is CASSPGDRVDGYTF.

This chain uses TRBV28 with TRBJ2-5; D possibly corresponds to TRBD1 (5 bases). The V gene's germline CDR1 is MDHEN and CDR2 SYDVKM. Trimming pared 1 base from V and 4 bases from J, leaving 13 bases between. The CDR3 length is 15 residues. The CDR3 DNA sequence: TGTGCCAGCAGTTTATTTGGGGCCTTACGAGAGACCCAGTACTTC. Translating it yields CASSLFGALRETQYF.

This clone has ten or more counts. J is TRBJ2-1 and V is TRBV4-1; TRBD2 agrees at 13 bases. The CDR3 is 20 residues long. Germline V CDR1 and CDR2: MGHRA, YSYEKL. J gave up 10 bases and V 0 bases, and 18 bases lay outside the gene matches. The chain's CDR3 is CASSQDSSWAGTSGTGEQFF. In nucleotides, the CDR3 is TGCGCCAGCAGCCAAGACTCATCATGGGCCGGGACTAGCGGGACAGGGGAGCAGTTCTTC.

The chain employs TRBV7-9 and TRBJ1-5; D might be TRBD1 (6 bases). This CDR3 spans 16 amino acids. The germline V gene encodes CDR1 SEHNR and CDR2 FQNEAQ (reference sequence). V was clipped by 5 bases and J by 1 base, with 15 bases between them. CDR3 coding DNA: TGTGCCAGCAGCCCCGAAGGGACACACAGCAATCAGCCCCAGCATTTT. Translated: CASSPEGTHSNQPQHF.

CDR3 in amino acids: CASSGPPGTTEAFF. The DNA of the CDR3 is TGTGCCAGCAGTGGACCACCAGGTACCACTGAAGCTTTCTTT. The chain employs TRBV25-1 and TRBJ1-1; D ambiguous. CDR3 size: 14 residues. The germline V gene has CDR1 MGHDK and CDR2 SYGVNS. The germline V and J ends were trimmed by 4 bases and 4 bases, with 13 bases remaining between them.

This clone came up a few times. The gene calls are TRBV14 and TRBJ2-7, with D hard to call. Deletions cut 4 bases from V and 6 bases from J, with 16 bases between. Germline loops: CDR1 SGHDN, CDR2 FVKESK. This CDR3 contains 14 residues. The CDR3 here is CASSPTLKGGEQYF. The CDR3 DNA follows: TGTGCCAGCAGCCCAACCTTGAAGGGCGGCGAGCAGTACTTC.

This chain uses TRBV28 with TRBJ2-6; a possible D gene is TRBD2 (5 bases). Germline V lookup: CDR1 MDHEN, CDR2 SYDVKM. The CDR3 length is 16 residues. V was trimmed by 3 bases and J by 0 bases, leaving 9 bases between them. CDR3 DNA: TGTGCCAGCAGTTTTGGGAGTAACTCTGGGGCCAACGTCCTGACTTTC. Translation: CASSFGSNSGANVLTF.